These T cell receptor beta chains were read from a single sample in a study of cytomegalovirus exposure and HLA in healthy donors. Sequencing used immunoSEQ multiplex PCR; TCRdb keeps in-frame clones, though not all of them. The sample has approximately 150,000 clones, 70% to 90% seen once. The specimen sequenced was PBMCs. The source is a man aged 18 to 29 in good health and CMV-seropositive. Each CDR3 is given with its conserved first and last residue. D genes are given only for firm matches. The size field is filled for only some rows; it gives once, few, many or a size class.

J gene: TRBJ2-2
V gene: TRBV7-2
D gene: TRBD1
clone size: .
CDR3 protein: CASRGQGGYGELFF
CDR3 DNA: TGTGCCAGCAGGGGACAGGGGGGATACGGGGAGCTGTTTTTT

J gene: TRBJ1-6
V gene: TRBV30
D gene: .
clone size: .
CDR3 protein: CAWSVSRLSSYNSPLHF
CDR3 DNA: TGTGCCTGGAGTGTATCCAGGCTGAGCTCCTATAATTCACCCCTCCACTTT

J gene: TRBJ2-1
V gene: TRBV14
D gene: TRBD1
clone size: .
CDR3 protein: CASSPGQGTDRFYNEQFF
CDR3 DNA: TGTGCCAGCAGCCCTGGACAGGGAACTGACCGGTTTTACAATGAGCAGTTCTTC

J gene: TRBJ2-7
V gene: TRBV6-5
D gene: TRBD1
clone size: .
CDR3 protein: CASSVSDRANEQYF
CDR3 DNA: TGTGCCAGCAGTGTTTCGGACAGGGCAAACGAGCAGTACTTC

J gene: TRBJ2-2
V gene: TRBV4-1
D gene: .
clone size: once
CDR3 protein: CASSQGPGSTGELFF
CDR3 DNA: TGCGCCAGCAGCCAAGGCCCAGGTAGCACCGGGGAGCTGTTTTTT

J gene: TRBJ2-7
V gene: TRBV14
D gene: TRBD2
clone size: .
CDR3 protein: CASSHREGDSYEQYF
CDR3 DNA: TGTGCCAGCAGCCATCGGGAGGGGGATTCCTACGAGCAGTACTTC

J gene: TRBJ1-4
V gene: TRBV5-1
D gene: .
clone size: .
CDR3 protein: CASSPDSTGNNEKLFF
CDR3 DNA: TGCGCCAGCAGCCCCGACTCGACAGGAAATAATGAAAAACTGTTTTTT

J gene: TRBJ2-3
V gene: TRBV15
D gene: .
clone size: .
CDR3 protein: CATSREHRGTDTQYF
CDR3 DNA: TGTGCCACCAGCCGGGAGCACCGGGGCACAGATACGCAGTATTTT

J gene: TRBJ2-2
V gene: TRBV11-3
D gene: TRBD1
clone size: .
CDR3 protein: CASSSRGRQTETGELFF
CDR3 DNA: TGTGCCAGCAGCTCTAGGGGGCGACAGACCGAAACGGGGGAGCTGTTTTTT

J gene: TRBJ1-5
V gene: TRBV5-6
D gene: .
clone size: .
CDR3 protein: CASSWGGGSNQPQHF
CDR3 DNA: TGTGCCAGCAGCTGGGGGGGCGGGAGCAATCAGCCCCAGCATTTT

J gene: TRBJ2-7
V gene: TRBV5-1
D gene: .
clone size: .
CDR3 protein: CATSLGAPVYEQYF
CDR3 DNA: TGCGCCACCAGCTTGGGAGCCCCGGTGTACGAGCAGTACTTC

J gene: TRBJ2-7
V gene: TRBV4-1
D gene: .
clone size: .
CDR3 protein: CASSQETGDPSYEQYF
CDR3 DNA: TGCGCCAGCAGCCAAGAGACGGGAGACCCATCCTACGAGCAGTACTTC

J gene: TRBJ1-2
V gene: TRBV5-6
D gene: .
clone size: .
CDR3 protein: CASSSPRLAGYTF
CDR3 DNA: TGTGCCAGCAGCTCCCCGAGGCTCGCTGGCTACACCTTC

J gene: TRBJ2-3
V gene: TRBV10-3
D gene: TRBD2
clone size: .
CDR3 protein: CAIRERGATTDTQYF
CDR3 DNA: TGTGCCATCAGGGAGCGGGGGGCAACCACAGATACGCAGTATTTT

J gene: TRBJ1-1
V gene: TRBV30
D gene: TRBD1
clone size: .
CDR3 protein: CAWSVGDRGRTEAFF
CDR3 DNA: TGTGCCTGGAGTGTGGGGGACAGGGGCAGGACTGAAGCTTTCTTT

J gene: TRBJ2-7
V gene: TRBV6-1
D gene: .
clone size: .
CDR3 protein: CASSEASTYEQYF
CDR3 DNA: TGTGCCAGCAGTGAAGCTAGCACCTACGAGCAGTACTTC

J gene: TRBJ2-1
V gene: TRBV27
D gene: TRBD1
clone size: .
CDR3 protein: CASSPQGQGNNEQFF
CDR3 DNA: TGTGCCAGCAGCCCCCAGGGACAGGGGAACAATGAGCAGTTCTTC

J gene: TRBJ1-2
V gene: TRBV19
D gene: .
clone size: .
CDR3 protein: CASSIDIPRAGYTF
CDR3 DNA: TGTGCCAGTAGTATTGATATCCCCAGGGCTGGCTACACCTTC

J gene: TRBJ2-7
V gene: TRBV5-1
D gene: .
clone size: .
CDR3 protein: CASSRTDLSTYEQYF
CDR3 DNA: TGCGCCAGCTCCCGGACAGACCTAAGCACCTACGAGCAGTACTTC

J gene: TRBJ2-3
V gene: TRBV20-1
D gene: .
clone size: .
CDR3 protein: CSAIATDTQYF
CDR3 DNA: TGCAGTGCTATAGCGACAGATACGCAGTATTTT

J gene: TRBJ2-5
V gene: TRBV29-1
D gene: .
clone size: .
CDR3 protein: CSVALRVQETQYF
CDR3 DNA: TGCAGCGTTGCCCTTCGTGTCCAAGAGACCCAGTACTTC

J gene: TRBJ1-1
V gene: TRBV18
D gene: .
clone size: .
CDR3 protein: CASSPDSPTTEAFF
CDR3 DNA: TGTGCCAGCTCACCGGACAGCCCGACCACTGAAGCTTTCTTT

J gene: TRBJ2-7
V gene: TRBV19
D gene: TRBD1
clone size: .
CDR3 protein: CASSIGQGAYEQYF
CDR3 DNA: TGTGCCAGTAGTATAGGACAGGGGGCCTACGAGCAGTACTTC

J gene: TRBJ2-5
V gene: TRBV29-1
D gene: .
clone size: .
CDR3 protein: CSAVQGGETQYF
CDR3 DNA: TGCAGCGCCGTGCAGGGCGGTGAGACCCAGTACTTC

J gene: TRBJ2-1
V gene: TRBV11-3
D gene: TRBD2
clone size: .
CDR3 protein: CASSLELAGVVNEQFF
CDR3 DNA: TGTGCCAGCAGCTTAGAGTTAGCGGGAGTTGTCAATGAGCAGTTCTTC

J gene: TRBJ1-1
V gene: TRBV11-2
D gene: .
clone size: once
CDR3 protein: CASSFSGLDTEAFF
CDR3 DNA: TGTGCCAGCAGCTTCTCGGGGTTGGACACTGAAGCTTTCTTT

J gene: TRBJ2-5
V gene: TRBV5-1
D gene: .
clone size: .
CDR3 protein: CASSLYGEAGQETQYF
CDR3 DNA: TGCGCCAGCAGCTTGTACGGGGAAGCAGGTCAAGAGACCCAGTACTTC

J gene: TRBJ2-1
V gene: TRBV29-1
D gene: .
clone size: .
CDR3 protein: CSVNPGTTSGINEQFF
CDR3 DNA: TGCAGCGTCAACCCCGGGACAACGAGCGGCATCAATGAGCAGTTCTTC

J gene: TRBJ2-1
V gene: TRBV9
D gene: .
clone size: .
CDR3 protein: CASSVATGGFSEQFF
CDR3 DNA: TGTGCCAGCAGCGTAGCTACTGGGGGCTTCAGTGAGCAGTTCTTC

J gene: TRBJ2-3
V gene: TRBV19
D gene: .
clone size: .
CDR3 protein: CASSILRQVPSTDTQYF
CDR3 DNA: TGTGCCAGTAGTATCCTCCGACAGGTTCCTAGCACAGATACGCAGTATTTT

J gene: TRBJ1-2
V gene: TRBV6-1
D gene: .
clone size: .
CDR3 protein: CASSEVGRNYGYTF
CDR3 DNA: TGTGCCAGCAGTGAAGTTGGCAGGAACTATGGCTACACCTTC

J gene: TRBJ2-3
V gene: TRBV11-3
D gene: .
clone size: .
CDR3 protein: CASSLGGGNPATDTQYF
CDR3 DNA: TGTGCCAGCAGCTTGGGTGGCGGTAACCCCGCGACAGATACGCAGTATTTT

J gene: TRBJ1-3
V gene: TRBV5-1
D gene: TRBD1
clone size: .
CDR3 protein: CASSLQGSGNTIYF
CDR3 DNA: TGCGCCAGCAGCTTACAGGGGTCTGGAAACACCATATATTTT

J gene: TRBJ2-7
V gene: TRBV2
D gene: TRBD1
clone size: .
CDR3 protein: CASRPGQQGTYEQYF
CDR3 DNA: TGTGCCAGCAGACCGGGACAGCAGGGAACCTACGAGCAGTACTTC

J gene: TRBJ1-5
V gene: TRBV28
D gene: .
clone size: .
CDR3 protein: CASSVPEVHGNQPQHF
CDR3 DNA: TGTGCCAGCAGCGTACCAGAGGTGCACGGCAATCAGCCCCAGCATTTT

J gene: TRBJ2-7
V gene: TRBV7-8
D gene: .
clone size: .
CDR3 protein: CASSSDRNYEQYF
CDR3 DNA: TGTGCCAGCAGCTCGGACAGAAACTACGAGCAGTACTTC

J gene: TRBJ1-1
V gene: TRBV18
D gene: .
clone size: once
CDR3 protein: CASSVSTVNTEAFF
CDR3 DNA: TGTGCCAGCTCAGTTTCGACAGTGAACACTGAAGCTTTCTTT

J gene: TRBJ1-1
V gene: TRBV21-1
D gene: .
clone size: .
CDR3 protein: CASSKALSEVGNTEAFF
CDR3 DNA: TGTGCCAGCAGCAAAGCGCTTTCGGAGGTCGGGAACACTGAAGCTTTCTTT

J gene: TRBJ1-1
V gene: TRBV11-3
D gene: .
clone size: .
CDR3 protein: CASSSPLNTEAFF
CDR3 DNA: TGTGCCAGCAGCTCCCCTCTGAACACTGAAGCTTTCTTT

J gene: TRBJ1-2
V gene: TRBV9
D gene: .
clone size: .
CDR3 protein: CASSVDPQTNTYGYTF
CDR3 DNA: TGTGCCAGCAGCGTAGACCCACAAACGAATACCTATGGCTACACCTTC

J gene: TRBJ2-4
V gene: TRBV6-5
D gene: .
clone size: .
CDR3 protein: CASSYSNSGIQYF
CDR3 DNA: TGTGCCAGCAGTTACTCGAACAGTGGCATTCAGTACTTC

J gene: TRBJ1-5
V gene: TRBV18
D gene: TRBD1
clone size: .
CDR3 protein: CASSLGQGNQPQHF
CDR3 DNA: TGTGCCAGCTCACTCGGACAGGGCAATCAGCCCCAGCATTTT

J gene: TRBJ1-1
V gene: TRBV2
D gene: .
clone size: .
CDR3 protein: CASSEFQENTEAFF
CDR3 DNA: TGTGCCAGCAGTGAGTTTCAGGAAAACACTGAAGCTTTCTTT

J gene: TRBJ1-1
V gene: TRBV30
D gene: TRBD1
clone size: once
CDR3 protein: CAWGVGQTPFF
CDR3 DNA: TGTGCCTGGGGGGTGGGACAGACTCCTTTCTTT

J gene: TRBJ2-1
V gene: TRBV2
D gene: TRBD2
clone size: .
CDR3 protein: CASTSSTSGRAGEQFF
CDR3 DNA: TGTGCCAGCACTAGTAGTACTAGCGGGAGGGCCGGCGAGCAGTTCTTC

J gene: TRBJ2-1
V gene: TRBV28
D gene: TRBD2
clone size: .
CDR3 protein: CASRRGGSGYNEQFF
CDR3 DNA: TGTGCCAGCAGACGGGGCGGGAGTGGGTACAATGAGCAGTTCTTC

J gene: TRBJ1-5
V gene: TRBV6-6
D gene: TRBD1
clone size: .
CDR3 protein: CASSDPGTGVQPQHF
CDR3 DNA: TGTGCCAGCAGTGACCCCGGGACAGGGGTGCAGCCCCAGCATTTT

J gene: TRBJ2-3
V gene: TRBV6-5
D gene: TRBD2
clone size: .
CDR3 protein: CASSYKGGSGTDTQYF
CDR3 DNA: TGTGCCAGCAGTTATAAGGGCGGGAGTGGCACAGATACGCAGTATTTT

J gene: TRBJ2-3
V gene: TRBV7-8
D gene: TRBD2
clone size: .
CDR3 protein: CASSPDRGEDTQYF
CDR3 DNA: TGTGCCAGCAGCCCAGACCGGGGGGAAGATACGCAGTATTTT

J gene: TRBJ1-6
V gene: TRBV19
D gene: TRBD1
clone size: .
CDR3 protein: CATRDRLNSPLHF
CDR3 DNA: TGTGCCACACGGGACAGATTAAATTCACCCCTCCACTTT

J gene: TRBJ2-2
V gene: TRBV25-1
D gene: .
clone size: .
CDR3 protein: CASSEWFSTGELFF
CDR3 DNA: TGTGCCAGCAGTGAATGGTTCAGCACCGGGGAGCTGTTTTTT

J gene: TRBJ2-2
V gene: TRBV9
D gene: TRBD2
clone size: once
CDR3 protein: CASTVTSGRNTGELFF
CDR3 DNA: TGTGCCAGCACCGTGACTAGCGGGAGAAACACCGGGGAGCTGTTTTTT

J gene: TRBJ1-1
V gene: TRBV27
D gene: .
clone size: .
CDR3 protein: CASSLFSGTTNTEAFF
CDR3 DNA: TGTGCCAGCAGTTTATTCTCTGGGACAACAAACACTGAAGCTTTCTTT